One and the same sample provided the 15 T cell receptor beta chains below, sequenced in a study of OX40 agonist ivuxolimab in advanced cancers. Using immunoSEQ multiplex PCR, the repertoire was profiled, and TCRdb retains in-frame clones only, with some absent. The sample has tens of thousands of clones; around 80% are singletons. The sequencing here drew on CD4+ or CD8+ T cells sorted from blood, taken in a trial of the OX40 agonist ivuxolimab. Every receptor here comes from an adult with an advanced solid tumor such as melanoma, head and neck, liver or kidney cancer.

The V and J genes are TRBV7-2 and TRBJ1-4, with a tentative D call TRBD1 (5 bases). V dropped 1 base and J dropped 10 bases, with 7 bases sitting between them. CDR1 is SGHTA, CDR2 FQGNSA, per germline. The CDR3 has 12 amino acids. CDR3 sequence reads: CASSLVGGKLFF. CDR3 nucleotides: TGTGCCAGCAGCTTAGTCGGGGGAAAACTGTTTTTT. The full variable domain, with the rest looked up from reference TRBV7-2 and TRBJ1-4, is GAGVSQSPSNKVTEKGKDVELRCDPISGHTALYWYRQSLGQGLEFLIYFQGNSAPDKSGLPSDRFSAERTGGSVSTLTIQRTQQEDSAVYLCASSLVGGKLFFGSGTQLSVL.

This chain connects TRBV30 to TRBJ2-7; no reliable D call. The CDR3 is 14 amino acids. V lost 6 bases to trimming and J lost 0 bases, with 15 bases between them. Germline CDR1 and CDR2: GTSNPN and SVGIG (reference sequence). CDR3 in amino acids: CACSLFVSSYEQYF. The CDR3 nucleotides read TGTGCCTGTTCACTTTTCGTGAGCTCCTACGAGCAGTACTTC.

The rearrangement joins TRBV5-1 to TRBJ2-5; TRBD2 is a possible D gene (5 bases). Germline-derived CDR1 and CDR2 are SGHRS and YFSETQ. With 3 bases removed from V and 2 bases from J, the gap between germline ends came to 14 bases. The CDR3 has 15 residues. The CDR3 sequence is CASSSWRAEQETQYF. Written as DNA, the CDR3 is TGCGCCAGCAGCTCCTGGCGGGCAGAACAAGAGACCCAGTACTTC.

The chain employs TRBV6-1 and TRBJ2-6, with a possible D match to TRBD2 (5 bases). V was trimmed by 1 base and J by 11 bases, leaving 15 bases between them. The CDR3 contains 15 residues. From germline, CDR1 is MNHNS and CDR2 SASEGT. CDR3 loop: CASSEVRGTGDVLTF. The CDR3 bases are TGTGCCAGCAGTGAAGTTCGGGGAACTGGCGACGTCCTGACTTTC.

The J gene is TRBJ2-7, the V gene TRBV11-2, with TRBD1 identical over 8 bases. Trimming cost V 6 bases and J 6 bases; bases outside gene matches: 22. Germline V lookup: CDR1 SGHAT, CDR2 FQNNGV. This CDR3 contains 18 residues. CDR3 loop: CASRTYFSGQGRGGEQYF. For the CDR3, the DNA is TGTGCCAGCAGAACTTATTTCTCTGGACAGGGAAGAGGAGGCGAGCAGTACTTC.

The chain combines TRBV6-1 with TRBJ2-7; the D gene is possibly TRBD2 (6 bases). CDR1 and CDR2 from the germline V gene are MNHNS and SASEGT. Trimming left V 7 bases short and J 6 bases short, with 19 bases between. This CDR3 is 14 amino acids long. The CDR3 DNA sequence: TGTGCCAGCATGCGGGATTTTCATGGGGGCGAGCAGTACTTC. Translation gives CASMRDFHGGEQYF.

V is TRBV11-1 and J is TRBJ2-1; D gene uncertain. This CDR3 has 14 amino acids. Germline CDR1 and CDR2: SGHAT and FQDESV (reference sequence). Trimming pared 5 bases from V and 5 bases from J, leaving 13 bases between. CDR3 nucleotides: TGTGCCAGCAGCGACCTAGGCCGCGACAATGAGCAGTTCTTC. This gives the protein CASSDLGRDNEQFF.

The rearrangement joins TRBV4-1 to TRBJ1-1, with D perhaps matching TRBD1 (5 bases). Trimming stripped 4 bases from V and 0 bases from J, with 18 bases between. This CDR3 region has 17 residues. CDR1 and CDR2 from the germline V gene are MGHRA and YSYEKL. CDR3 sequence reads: CASSPGPPRRLNTEAFF. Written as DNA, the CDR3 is TGCGCCAGCAGCCCGGGACCCCCAAGAAGGCTGAACACTGAAGCTTTCTTT.

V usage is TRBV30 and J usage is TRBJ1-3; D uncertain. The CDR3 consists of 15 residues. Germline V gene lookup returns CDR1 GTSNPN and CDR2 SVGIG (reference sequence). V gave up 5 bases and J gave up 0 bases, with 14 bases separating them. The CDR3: CAWDRTASSGNTIYF. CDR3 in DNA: TGTGCCTGGGACCGGACGGCGAGCTCTGGAAACACCATATATTTT. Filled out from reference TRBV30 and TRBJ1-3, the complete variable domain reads SQTIHQWPATLVQPVGSPLSLECTVEGTSNPNLYWYRQAAGRGLQLLFYSVGIGQISSEVPQNLSASRPQDRQFILSSKKLLLSDSGFYLCAWDRTASSGNTIYFGEGSWLTVV.

The CDR3 sequence: CASTREGVAFF. Written as DNA, the CDR3 is TGTGCCAGCACCCGGGAGGGGGTGGCTTTCTTT. The chain has TRBV5-6 and TRBJ1-1; a possible D gene is TRBD1 (6 bases). This CDR3 has 11 amino acids. Germline CDR1 is SGHDT and CDR2 is YYEEEE. V dropped 6 bases and J dropped 11 bases, with 14 bases sitting between them.

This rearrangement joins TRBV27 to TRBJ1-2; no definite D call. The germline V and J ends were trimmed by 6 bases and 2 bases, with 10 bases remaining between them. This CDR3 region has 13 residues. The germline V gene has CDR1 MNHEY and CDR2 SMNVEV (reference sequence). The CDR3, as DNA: TGTGCCAGCAGCCGTACGGGCAACTATGGCTACACCTTC. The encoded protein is CASSRTGNYGYTF.

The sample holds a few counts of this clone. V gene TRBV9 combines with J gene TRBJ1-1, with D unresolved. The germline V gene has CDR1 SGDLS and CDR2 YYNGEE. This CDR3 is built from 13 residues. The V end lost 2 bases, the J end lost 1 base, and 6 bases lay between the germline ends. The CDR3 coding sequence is TGTGCCAGCAGCGTTAAGTGGAACACTGAAGCTTTCTTT. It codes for CASSVKWNTEAFF.

This chain's CDR3 is CASSSLGDTQYF. CDR3 bases: TGTGCCAGCAGCTCCCTGGGGGATACGCAGTATTTT. V and J are TRBV6-5 and TRBJ2-3; no definite D call. Germline V gives CDR1 MNHEY, CDR2 SVGAGI. The germline V and J ends were trimmed by 6 bases and 6 bases, with 10 bases remaining between them. The CDR3 is 12 residues long.

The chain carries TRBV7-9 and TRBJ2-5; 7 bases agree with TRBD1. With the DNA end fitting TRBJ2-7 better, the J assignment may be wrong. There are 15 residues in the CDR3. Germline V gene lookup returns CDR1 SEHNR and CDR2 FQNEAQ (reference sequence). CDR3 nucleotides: TGTGCCAGCAGCTTATTCGGGACAGCCGGAAACGAGCAGTACTTC. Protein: CASSLFGTAGNEQYF.

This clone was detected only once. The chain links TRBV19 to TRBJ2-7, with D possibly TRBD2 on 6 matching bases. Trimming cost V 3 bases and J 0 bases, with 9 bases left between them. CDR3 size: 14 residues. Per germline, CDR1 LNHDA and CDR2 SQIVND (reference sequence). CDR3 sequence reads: CASSMSRDSYEQYF. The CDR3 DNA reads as TGTGCCAGTAGTATGTCGCGGGACTCCTACGAGCAGTACTTC.